A single sample gave rise to the 9 T cell receptor beta chains below, sequenced in a study of blood T cells in healthy people across ages. It was with a sample-barcoded 5' primer and a J-beta primer mix that a second PCR of about 6 to 12 cycles was run. TCRdb re-called the 5' RACE reads through MiXCR, storing one row per CDR3 protein. The repertoire includes some 1.8 million distinct CDR3 sequences, about two fifths of them detected once, and approximately 22% sits in the top ten. The sample was blood. These receptors originate from a human donor in good health.

This clonotype came up a few times. This chain joins TRBV10-3 and TRBJ1-5; perhaps TRBD1 as D (5 bases). Germline-derived CDR1 and CDR2 are ENHRY and SYGVKD. Deletions cut 5 bases from V and 1 base from J, with 9 bases between. This CDR3 spans 14 amino acids. CDR3 region: CAISRDGSNQPQHF. The CDR3 DNA follows: TGTGCCATCAGTCGGGACGGGAGCAATCAGCCCCAGCATTTT.

This clonotype occurred a few times. The chain is built from TRBV12-5 and TRBJ2-3; D not certain. Germline V gene lookup returns CDR1 LGHNT and CDR2 FRNRAP. The CDR3 covers 14 residues. With 5 bases removed from V and 0 bases from J, the gap between germline ends came to 9 bases. The CDR3 nucleotides are TGTGCTAGTGGTCGGGCGCAGAGCACAGATACGCAGTATTTT. Residues: CASGRAQSTDTQYF.

This chain connects TRBV18 to TRBJ2-7, with 8 bases that match TRBD1. The CDR3 sequence is 13 residues long. The ends lost 5 bases at V and 12 bases at J; junction bases unmatched: 12. Germline-derived CDR1 and CDR2 are KGHSH and LQKENI. CDR3 nucleotides: TGTGCCAGCTCAATCGGACAGGGCAACAGTTGGTACTTC. Translation gives CASSIGQGNSWYF.

The chain recombines TRBV24-1 with TRBJ2-5; D gene unclear. The CDR3 covers 15 residues. CDR1 and CDR2 from the germline V gene are KGHDR and SFDVKD. V was clipped by 4 bases and J by 0 bases, with 11 bases between them. CDR3 DNA: TGTGCCACCAGTGACCGACATCGGTACCAAGAGACCCAGTACTTC. Amino acid sequence: CATSDRHRYQETQYF.

The sample holds one count of this clonotype. This rearrangement joins TRBV7-2 to TRBJ2-5; no definite D call. The CDR3 loop spans 15 amino acids. CDR1 is SGHTA and CDR2 is FQGNSA in the germline V gene. Trimming shortened V by 6 bases and J by 1 base, and 15 bases separated the two germline ends. CDR3 residues: CASSPTQIPQETQYF. Written as DNA, the CDR3 is TGTGCCAGCAGTCCCACCCAAATACCCCAAGAGACCCAGTACTTC.

This chain uses TRBV4-3 with TRBJ2-4, with D unclear. The J call could be wrong; TRBJ2-7 is a better fit for the DNA end. Looked up from germline, CDR1 is LGHNA and CDR2 is YSLEER. The CDR3 has 14 amino acids. This CDR3 reads CASSQQSFGYEQYF. The DNA for the CDR3 is TGCGCCAGCAGCCAACAATCATTCGGGTACGAGCAGTACTTC.

The chain combines TRBV12-3 or TRBV12-4 with TRBJ1-6, with D hard to call. This CDR3 region has 13 residues. Trimming left V 6 bases short and J 8 bases short, with 11 bases between. The CDR3 region is CASSLGTYSPLHF. As DNA, the CDR3 is TGTGCCAGCAGCCTGGGAACCTATTCACCCCTCCACTTT.

CDR3 protein: CASSLAGGLPNEQFF. The CDR3 nucleotides read TGTGCCAGCAGCTTGGCCGGGGGCCTCCCGAATGAGCAGTTCTTC. The chain carries TRBV5-6 and TRBJ2-1; the D gene could be TRBD1 or TRBD2 (6 bases each). The V gene's germline CDR1 is SGHDT and CDR2 YYEEEE. Trimming removed 0 bases from V and 7 bases from J, with 14 bases in between. The CDR3 length is 15 residues.

This chain links TRBV4-1 with TRBJ1-5, with D perhaps matching TRBD1 (5 bases). Trimming left V 1 base short and J 0 bases short, with 13 bases between. This CDR3 comprises 17 residues. The germline V gene has CDR1 MGHRA and CDR2 YSYEKL. CDR3 coding DNA: TGCGCCAGCAGCCAAGTTGCAGGGCCGTATAGCAATCAGCCCCAGCATTTT. Its protein is CASSQVAGPYSNQPQHF.